The clone carrying this T cell receptor (beta chain) has a single count. This sample is part of a study of OX40 agonist ivuxolimab in advanced cancers. Study overall: Participants, 75% to 85% male, averaged about 59 years of age, ranging from about 23 to 90. Prior therapy, whether anti-PD-1, anti-PD-L1 or anti-CTLA-4, was allowed, and under 50% had some.

V gave up 0 bases and J gave up 10 bases, with 14 bases separating them. Germline-derived CDR1 and CDR2 are SGHDT and YYEEEE. This CDR3 is 15 amino acids long. The table came from immunoSEQ multiplex PCR; TCRdb's copy has only in-frame clones and leaves some out. The sample records about 66,000 clones, about 90% being singletons. Baseline, cycle 4 day 1, and cycle 7 day 1 were the blood sampling points. The source of this sequence is an adult with an advanced solid tumor such as melanoma, head and neck, liver or kidney cancer. The sample in question was CD4+ or CD8+ T cells sorted from blood, obtained in a trial of the OX40 agonist ivuxolimab. The chain couples TRBV5-6 to TRBJ1-6, with D tentatively TRBD1 (5 bases). CDR3 sequence reads: CASSLEGRARSPLHF. CDR3 bases: TGTGCCAGCAGCTTGGAGGGCAGGGCGAGATCACCCCTCCACTTT.